This record looks at one T cell receptor beta chain sequence and its context. The CDR3 has 16 residues. From germline, CDR1 is MNHEY and CDR2 SVGAGI. V shed 2 bases, J shed 0 bases, and the junction held 5 bases outside the gene matches. This sample stems from a study of blood T cell repertoires in COVID-19. Turning to the study itself: Donors in the United States, Italy and Spain gave samples during acute or convalescent COVID-19. T cells, B-cell-depleted T cells, or PBMCs supplied cDNA or gDNA.

As processed by the authors: Estimates of nucleated cell counts were drawn from the amplification of reference gene primers. Generated by immunoSEQ multiplex PCR, the TCRdb table keeps only in-frame clones and is missing some. V, J and clone size derive from that table, while D and trimming were established from the DNA sequence. The sample contains some 160,000 clones, 79% of which appear only once. The source is a man aged 50-59 years with active or convalescent COVID-19. Sequences were obtained from peripheral blood. The gene calls are TRBV6-5 and TRBJ1-1; 8 nucleotides line up with TRBD1. In nucleotides, the CDR3 is TGTGCCAGCAGTTACCCAGGGGGCCATATGAACACTGAAGCTTTCTTT. Translating it yields CASSYPGGHMNTEAFF.